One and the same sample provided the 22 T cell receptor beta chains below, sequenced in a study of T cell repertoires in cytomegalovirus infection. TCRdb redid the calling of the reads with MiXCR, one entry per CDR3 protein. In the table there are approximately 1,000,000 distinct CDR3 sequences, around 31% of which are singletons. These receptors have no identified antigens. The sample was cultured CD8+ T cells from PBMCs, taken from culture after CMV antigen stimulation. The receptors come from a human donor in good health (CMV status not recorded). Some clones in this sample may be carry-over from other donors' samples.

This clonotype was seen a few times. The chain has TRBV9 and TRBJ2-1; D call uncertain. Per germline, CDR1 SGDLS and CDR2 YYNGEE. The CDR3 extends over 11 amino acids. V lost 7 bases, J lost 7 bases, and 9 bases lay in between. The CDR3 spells CASGRSNEQFF. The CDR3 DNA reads TGTGCCAGCGGAAGGTCGAATGAGCAGTTCTTC.

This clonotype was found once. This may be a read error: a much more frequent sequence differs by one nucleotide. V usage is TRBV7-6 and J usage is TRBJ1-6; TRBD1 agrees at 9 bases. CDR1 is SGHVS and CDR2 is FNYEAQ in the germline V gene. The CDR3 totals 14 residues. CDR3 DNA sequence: TGTGCCAGCAGCTGGACAGGGGACGATTCACCCCTCCGCTTT. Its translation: CASSWTGDDSPLRF. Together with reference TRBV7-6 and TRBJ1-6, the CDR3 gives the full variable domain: GAGVSQSPRYKVTKRGQDVALRCDPISGHVSLYWYRQALGQGPEFLTYFNYEAQQDKSGLPNDRFSAERPEGSISTLTIQRTEQRDSAMYRCASSWTGDDSPLRFGNGTRLTVT.

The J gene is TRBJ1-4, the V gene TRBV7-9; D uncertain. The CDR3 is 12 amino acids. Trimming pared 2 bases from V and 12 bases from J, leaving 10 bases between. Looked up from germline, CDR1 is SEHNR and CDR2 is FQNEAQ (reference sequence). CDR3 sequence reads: CASSLFVEELFF. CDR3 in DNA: TGTGCCAGCAGCTTATTCGTCGAGGAACTGTTTTTT.

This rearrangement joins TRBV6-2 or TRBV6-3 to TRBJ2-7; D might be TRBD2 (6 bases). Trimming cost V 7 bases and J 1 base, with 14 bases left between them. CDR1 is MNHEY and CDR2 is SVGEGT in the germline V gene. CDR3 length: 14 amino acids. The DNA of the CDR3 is TGTGCCAGCAACAATCTTGGGGGGTCCTACGAGCAGTACGTC. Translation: CASNNLGGSYEQYV.

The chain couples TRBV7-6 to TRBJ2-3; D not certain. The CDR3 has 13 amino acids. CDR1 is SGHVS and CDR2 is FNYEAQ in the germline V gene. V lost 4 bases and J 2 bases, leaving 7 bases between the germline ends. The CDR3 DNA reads TGTGCCAGCAGCTCTGACACCACAGATACGCAGTATTTT. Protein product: CASSSDTTDTQYF. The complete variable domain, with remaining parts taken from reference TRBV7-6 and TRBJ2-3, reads GAGVSQSPRYKVTKRGQDVALRCDPISGHVSLYWYRQALGQGPEFLTYFNYEAQQDKSGLPNDRFSAERPEGSISTLTIQRTEQRDSAMYRCASSSDTTDTQYFGPGTRLTVL.

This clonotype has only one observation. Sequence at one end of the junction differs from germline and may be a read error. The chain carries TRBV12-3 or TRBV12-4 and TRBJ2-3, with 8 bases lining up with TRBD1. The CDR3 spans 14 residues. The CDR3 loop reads CVSNFRTGTDTQYF. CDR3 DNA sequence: TGTGTCAGCAACTTTAGGACAGGGACAGATACGCAGTATTTT.

The DNA of the CDR3 is TGTGCCAGCACCCCCGCGACACGGCAGAACACCGGGGAGCTGTTTTTT. This gives the protein CASTPATRQNTGELFF. The J gene is TRBJ2-2, the V gene TRBV9; D is ambiguous. The CDR3 loop spans 16 amino acids. CDR1 SGDLS and CDR2 YYNGEE come from the germline V gene. V lost 6 bases to trimming and J lost 1 base, with 16 bases between them.

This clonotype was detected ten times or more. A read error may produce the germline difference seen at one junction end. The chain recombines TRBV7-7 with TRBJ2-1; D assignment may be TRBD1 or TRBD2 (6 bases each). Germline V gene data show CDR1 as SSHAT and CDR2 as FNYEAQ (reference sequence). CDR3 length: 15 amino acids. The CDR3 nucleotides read TGTGCTAGCAGCCCACAGGGAGGACAAGTCAATGAGCAGTTCTTC. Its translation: CASSPQGGQVNEQFF. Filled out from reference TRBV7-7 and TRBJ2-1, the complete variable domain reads GAGVSQSPRYKVTKRGQDVTLRCDPISSHATLYWYQQALGQGPEFLTYFNYEAQPDKSGLPSDRFSAERPEGSISTLTIQRTEQRDSAMYRCASSPQGGQVNEQFFGPGTRLTVL.

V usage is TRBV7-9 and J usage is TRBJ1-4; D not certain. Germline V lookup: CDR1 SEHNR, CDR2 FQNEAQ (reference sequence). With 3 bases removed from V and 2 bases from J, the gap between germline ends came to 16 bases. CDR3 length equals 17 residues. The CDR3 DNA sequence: TGTGCCAGCAGCTTCTATGCGGCCTATGTGACTAATGAAAAACTGTTTTTT. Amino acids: CASSFYAAYVTNEKLFF.

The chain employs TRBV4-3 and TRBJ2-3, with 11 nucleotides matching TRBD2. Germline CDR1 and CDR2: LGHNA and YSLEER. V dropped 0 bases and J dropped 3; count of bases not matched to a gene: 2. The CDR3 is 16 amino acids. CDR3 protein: CASSQDSGGATDTQYF. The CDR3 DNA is TGCGCCAGCAGCCAAGATAGCGGGGGGGCAACAGATACGCAGTATTTT.

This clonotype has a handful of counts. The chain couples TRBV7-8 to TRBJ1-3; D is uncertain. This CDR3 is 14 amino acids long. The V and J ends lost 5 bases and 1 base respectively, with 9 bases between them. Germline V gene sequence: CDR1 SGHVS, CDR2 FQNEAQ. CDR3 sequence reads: CASSHTRSGNTIYF. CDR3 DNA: TGTGCCAGCAGCCACACCCGGTCTGGAAACACCATATATTTT.

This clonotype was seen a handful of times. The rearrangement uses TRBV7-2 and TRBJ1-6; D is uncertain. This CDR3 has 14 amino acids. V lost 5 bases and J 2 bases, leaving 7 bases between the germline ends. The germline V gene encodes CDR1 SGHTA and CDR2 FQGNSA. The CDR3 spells CASSGVPYNSPLHF. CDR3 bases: TGTGCCAGCAGCGGGGTGCCCTATAATTCACCCCTCCACTTT. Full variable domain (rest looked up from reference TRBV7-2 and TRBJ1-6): GAGVSQSPSNKVTEKGKDVELRCDPISGHTALYWYRQSLGQGLEFLIYFQGNSAPDKSGLPSDRFSAERTGGSVSTLTIQRTQQEDSAVYLCASSGVPYNSPLHFGNGTRLTVT.

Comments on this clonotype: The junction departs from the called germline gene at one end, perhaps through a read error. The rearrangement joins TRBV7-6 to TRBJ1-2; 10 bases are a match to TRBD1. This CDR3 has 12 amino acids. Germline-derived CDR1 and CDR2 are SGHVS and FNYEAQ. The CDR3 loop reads CASSSRQGAKAF. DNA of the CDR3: TGTGCCAGCAGCTCCAGACAGGGGGCTAAGGCCTTC.

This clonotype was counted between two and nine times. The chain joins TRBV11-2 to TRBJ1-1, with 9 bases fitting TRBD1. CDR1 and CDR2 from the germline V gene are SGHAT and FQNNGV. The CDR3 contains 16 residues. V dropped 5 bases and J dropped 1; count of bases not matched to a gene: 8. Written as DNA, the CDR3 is TGTGCCAGCAGCGACCGGGACAGGGAACAGAACACTGAAGCTTTCTTT. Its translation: CASSDRDREQNTEAFF.

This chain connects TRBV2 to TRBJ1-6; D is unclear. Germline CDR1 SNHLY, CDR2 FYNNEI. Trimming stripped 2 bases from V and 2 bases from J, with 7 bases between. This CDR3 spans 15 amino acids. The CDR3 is CASSEYDAYNSPLHF. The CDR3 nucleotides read TGTGCCAGCAGTGAATACGACGCCTATAATTCACCCCTCCACTTT.

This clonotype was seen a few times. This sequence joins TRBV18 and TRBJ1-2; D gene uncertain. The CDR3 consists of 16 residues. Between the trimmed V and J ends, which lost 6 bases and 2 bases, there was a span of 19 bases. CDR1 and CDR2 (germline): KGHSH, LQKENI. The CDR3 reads CASSFPGDLLNYGYTF. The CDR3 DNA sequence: TGTGCCAGCTCCTTCCCGGGAGACCTTTTAAACTATGGCTACACCTTC. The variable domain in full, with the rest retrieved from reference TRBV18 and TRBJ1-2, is NAGVMQNPRHLVRRRGQEARLRCSPMKGHSHVYWYRQLPEEGLKFMVYLQKENIIDESGMPKERFSAEFPKEGPSILRIQQVVRGDSAAYFCASSFPGDLLNYGYTFGSGTRLTVV.

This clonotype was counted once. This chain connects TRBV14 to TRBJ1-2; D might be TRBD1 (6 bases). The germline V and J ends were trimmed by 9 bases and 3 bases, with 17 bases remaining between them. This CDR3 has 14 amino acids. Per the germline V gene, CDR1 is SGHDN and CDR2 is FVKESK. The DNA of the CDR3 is TGTGCCAGTACCCAAGGGGGGCAAGACTATGGCTACACCTTC. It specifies CASTQGGQDYGYTF.

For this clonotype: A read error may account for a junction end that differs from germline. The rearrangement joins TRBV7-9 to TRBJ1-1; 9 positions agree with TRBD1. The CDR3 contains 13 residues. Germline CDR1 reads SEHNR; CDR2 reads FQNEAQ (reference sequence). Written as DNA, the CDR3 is TGTGCCAGCAGCGGGACAGGGAACGCTGAAGCTTTCTTT. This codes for CASSGTGNAEAFF.

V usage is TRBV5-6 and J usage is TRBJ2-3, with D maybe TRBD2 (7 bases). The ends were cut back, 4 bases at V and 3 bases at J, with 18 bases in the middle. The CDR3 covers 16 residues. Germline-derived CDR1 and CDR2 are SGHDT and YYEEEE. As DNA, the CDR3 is TGTGCCAGCAGCCCCGGATTAGGGGGGGGAACAGATACGCAGTATTTT. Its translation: CASSPGLGGGTDTQYF.

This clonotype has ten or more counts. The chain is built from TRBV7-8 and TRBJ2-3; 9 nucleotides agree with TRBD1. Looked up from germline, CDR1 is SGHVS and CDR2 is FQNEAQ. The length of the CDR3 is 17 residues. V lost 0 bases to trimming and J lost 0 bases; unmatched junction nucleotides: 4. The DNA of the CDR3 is TGTGCCAGCAGCTTAGCCGGGACAGGGCCTAGCACAGATACGCAGTATTTT. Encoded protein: CASSLAGTGPSTDTQYF.

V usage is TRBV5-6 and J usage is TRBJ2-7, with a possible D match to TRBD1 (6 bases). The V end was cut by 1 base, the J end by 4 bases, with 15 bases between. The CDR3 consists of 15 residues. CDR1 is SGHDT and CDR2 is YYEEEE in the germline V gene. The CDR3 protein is CASSLSTRTVYEQYF. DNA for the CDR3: TGTGCCAGCAGCTTGTCCACCCGGACAGTTTACGAGCAGTACTTC.

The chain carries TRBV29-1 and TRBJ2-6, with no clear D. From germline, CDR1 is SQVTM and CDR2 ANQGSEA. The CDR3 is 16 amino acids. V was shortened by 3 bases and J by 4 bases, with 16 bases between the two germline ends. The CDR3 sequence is CSVEGPPPSGANVLTF. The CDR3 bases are TGCAGCGTTGAGGGCCCCCCCCCGTCCGGGGCCAACGTCCTGACTTTC.